The clone carrying this TCR beta chain has only one observation. The antigen is undetermined. These data come from a study of T cell responses to AZD1222 COVID-19 vaccine. Profiled with immunoSEQ multiplex PCR; TCRdb holds only in-frame clones, not every one. Among nearly 110,000 clones listed, about 85% were seen once. Notes on the study in general: Baseline seropositivity characterized only six or seven AZD1222 recipients.

The sample consisted of peripheral blood, taken 28 days after the second AZD1222 dose. The TCR sequence derives from an adult who received the AZD1222 COVID-19 vaccine.

CDR3 nucleotides: TGTGCCAGCAGTTTTTGGGGGGCAACTCACTACGAGCAGTACTTC. Its protein is CASSFWGATHYEQYF. This chain links TRBV28 with TRBJ2-7, with D perhaps given as TRBD1 or TRBD2 (6 bases each). Trimming removed 3 bases at V and 3 bases at J, with 15 bases between. The CDR3 runs to 15 residues. CDR1 is MDHEN and CDR2 is SYDVKM in the germline V gene.